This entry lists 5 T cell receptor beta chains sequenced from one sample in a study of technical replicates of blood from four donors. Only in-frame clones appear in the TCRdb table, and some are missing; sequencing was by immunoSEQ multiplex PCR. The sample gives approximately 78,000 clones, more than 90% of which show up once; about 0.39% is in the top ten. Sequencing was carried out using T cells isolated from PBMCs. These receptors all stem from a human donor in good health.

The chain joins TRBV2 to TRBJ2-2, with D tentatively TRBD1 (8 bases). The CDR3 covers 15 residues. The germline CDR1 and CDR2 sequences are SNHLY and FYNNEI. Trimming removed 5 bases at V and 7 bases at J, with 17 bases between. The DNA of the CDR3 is TGTGCCAGCAGTATGACAGGGGAGGGGTACGGGGAGCTGTTTTTT. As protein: CASSMTGEGYGELFF.

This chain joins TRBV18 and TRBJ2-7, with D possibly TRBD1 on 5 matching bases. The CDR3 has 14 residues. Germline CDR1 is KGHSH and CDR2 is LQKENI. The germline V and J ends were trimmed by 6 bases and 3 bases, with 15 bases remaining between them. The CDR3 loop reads CASSPRVGDYEQYF. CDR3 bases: TGTGCCAGCTCCCCCAGGGTAGGGGACTACGAGCAGTACTTC.

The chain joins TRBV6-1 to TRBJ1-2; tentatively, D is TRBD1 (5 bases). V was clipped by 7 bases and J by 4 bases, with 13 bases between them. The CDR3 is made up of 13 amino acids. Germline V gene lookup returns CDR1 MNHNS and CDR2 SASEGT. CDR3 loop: CASISGRIYGYTF. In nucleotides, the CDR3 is TGTGCCAGCATTTCAGGGCGGATCTATGGCTACACCTTC.

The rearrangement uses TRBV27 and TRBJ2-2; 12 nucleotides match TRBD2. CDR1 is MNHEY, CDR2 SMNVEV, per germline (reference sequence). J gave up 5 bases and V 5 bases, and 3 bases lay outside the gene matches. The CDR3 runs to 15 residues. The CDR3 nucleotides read TGTGCCAGCAGTCCGACTAGCGGGAGAACCGGGGAGCTGTTTTTT. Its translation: CASSPTSGRTGELFF.

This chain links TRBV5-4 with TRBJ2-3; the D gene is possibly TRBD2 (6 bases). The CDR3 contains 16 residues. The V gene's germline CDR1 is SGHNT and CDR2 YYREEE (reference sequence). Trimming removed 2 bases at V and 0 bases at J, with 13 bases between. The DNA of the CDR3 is TGTGCCAGCAGCTTCCCTAGCGCTACTAGCACAGATACGCAGTATTTT. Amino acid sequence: CASSFPSATSTDTQYF.